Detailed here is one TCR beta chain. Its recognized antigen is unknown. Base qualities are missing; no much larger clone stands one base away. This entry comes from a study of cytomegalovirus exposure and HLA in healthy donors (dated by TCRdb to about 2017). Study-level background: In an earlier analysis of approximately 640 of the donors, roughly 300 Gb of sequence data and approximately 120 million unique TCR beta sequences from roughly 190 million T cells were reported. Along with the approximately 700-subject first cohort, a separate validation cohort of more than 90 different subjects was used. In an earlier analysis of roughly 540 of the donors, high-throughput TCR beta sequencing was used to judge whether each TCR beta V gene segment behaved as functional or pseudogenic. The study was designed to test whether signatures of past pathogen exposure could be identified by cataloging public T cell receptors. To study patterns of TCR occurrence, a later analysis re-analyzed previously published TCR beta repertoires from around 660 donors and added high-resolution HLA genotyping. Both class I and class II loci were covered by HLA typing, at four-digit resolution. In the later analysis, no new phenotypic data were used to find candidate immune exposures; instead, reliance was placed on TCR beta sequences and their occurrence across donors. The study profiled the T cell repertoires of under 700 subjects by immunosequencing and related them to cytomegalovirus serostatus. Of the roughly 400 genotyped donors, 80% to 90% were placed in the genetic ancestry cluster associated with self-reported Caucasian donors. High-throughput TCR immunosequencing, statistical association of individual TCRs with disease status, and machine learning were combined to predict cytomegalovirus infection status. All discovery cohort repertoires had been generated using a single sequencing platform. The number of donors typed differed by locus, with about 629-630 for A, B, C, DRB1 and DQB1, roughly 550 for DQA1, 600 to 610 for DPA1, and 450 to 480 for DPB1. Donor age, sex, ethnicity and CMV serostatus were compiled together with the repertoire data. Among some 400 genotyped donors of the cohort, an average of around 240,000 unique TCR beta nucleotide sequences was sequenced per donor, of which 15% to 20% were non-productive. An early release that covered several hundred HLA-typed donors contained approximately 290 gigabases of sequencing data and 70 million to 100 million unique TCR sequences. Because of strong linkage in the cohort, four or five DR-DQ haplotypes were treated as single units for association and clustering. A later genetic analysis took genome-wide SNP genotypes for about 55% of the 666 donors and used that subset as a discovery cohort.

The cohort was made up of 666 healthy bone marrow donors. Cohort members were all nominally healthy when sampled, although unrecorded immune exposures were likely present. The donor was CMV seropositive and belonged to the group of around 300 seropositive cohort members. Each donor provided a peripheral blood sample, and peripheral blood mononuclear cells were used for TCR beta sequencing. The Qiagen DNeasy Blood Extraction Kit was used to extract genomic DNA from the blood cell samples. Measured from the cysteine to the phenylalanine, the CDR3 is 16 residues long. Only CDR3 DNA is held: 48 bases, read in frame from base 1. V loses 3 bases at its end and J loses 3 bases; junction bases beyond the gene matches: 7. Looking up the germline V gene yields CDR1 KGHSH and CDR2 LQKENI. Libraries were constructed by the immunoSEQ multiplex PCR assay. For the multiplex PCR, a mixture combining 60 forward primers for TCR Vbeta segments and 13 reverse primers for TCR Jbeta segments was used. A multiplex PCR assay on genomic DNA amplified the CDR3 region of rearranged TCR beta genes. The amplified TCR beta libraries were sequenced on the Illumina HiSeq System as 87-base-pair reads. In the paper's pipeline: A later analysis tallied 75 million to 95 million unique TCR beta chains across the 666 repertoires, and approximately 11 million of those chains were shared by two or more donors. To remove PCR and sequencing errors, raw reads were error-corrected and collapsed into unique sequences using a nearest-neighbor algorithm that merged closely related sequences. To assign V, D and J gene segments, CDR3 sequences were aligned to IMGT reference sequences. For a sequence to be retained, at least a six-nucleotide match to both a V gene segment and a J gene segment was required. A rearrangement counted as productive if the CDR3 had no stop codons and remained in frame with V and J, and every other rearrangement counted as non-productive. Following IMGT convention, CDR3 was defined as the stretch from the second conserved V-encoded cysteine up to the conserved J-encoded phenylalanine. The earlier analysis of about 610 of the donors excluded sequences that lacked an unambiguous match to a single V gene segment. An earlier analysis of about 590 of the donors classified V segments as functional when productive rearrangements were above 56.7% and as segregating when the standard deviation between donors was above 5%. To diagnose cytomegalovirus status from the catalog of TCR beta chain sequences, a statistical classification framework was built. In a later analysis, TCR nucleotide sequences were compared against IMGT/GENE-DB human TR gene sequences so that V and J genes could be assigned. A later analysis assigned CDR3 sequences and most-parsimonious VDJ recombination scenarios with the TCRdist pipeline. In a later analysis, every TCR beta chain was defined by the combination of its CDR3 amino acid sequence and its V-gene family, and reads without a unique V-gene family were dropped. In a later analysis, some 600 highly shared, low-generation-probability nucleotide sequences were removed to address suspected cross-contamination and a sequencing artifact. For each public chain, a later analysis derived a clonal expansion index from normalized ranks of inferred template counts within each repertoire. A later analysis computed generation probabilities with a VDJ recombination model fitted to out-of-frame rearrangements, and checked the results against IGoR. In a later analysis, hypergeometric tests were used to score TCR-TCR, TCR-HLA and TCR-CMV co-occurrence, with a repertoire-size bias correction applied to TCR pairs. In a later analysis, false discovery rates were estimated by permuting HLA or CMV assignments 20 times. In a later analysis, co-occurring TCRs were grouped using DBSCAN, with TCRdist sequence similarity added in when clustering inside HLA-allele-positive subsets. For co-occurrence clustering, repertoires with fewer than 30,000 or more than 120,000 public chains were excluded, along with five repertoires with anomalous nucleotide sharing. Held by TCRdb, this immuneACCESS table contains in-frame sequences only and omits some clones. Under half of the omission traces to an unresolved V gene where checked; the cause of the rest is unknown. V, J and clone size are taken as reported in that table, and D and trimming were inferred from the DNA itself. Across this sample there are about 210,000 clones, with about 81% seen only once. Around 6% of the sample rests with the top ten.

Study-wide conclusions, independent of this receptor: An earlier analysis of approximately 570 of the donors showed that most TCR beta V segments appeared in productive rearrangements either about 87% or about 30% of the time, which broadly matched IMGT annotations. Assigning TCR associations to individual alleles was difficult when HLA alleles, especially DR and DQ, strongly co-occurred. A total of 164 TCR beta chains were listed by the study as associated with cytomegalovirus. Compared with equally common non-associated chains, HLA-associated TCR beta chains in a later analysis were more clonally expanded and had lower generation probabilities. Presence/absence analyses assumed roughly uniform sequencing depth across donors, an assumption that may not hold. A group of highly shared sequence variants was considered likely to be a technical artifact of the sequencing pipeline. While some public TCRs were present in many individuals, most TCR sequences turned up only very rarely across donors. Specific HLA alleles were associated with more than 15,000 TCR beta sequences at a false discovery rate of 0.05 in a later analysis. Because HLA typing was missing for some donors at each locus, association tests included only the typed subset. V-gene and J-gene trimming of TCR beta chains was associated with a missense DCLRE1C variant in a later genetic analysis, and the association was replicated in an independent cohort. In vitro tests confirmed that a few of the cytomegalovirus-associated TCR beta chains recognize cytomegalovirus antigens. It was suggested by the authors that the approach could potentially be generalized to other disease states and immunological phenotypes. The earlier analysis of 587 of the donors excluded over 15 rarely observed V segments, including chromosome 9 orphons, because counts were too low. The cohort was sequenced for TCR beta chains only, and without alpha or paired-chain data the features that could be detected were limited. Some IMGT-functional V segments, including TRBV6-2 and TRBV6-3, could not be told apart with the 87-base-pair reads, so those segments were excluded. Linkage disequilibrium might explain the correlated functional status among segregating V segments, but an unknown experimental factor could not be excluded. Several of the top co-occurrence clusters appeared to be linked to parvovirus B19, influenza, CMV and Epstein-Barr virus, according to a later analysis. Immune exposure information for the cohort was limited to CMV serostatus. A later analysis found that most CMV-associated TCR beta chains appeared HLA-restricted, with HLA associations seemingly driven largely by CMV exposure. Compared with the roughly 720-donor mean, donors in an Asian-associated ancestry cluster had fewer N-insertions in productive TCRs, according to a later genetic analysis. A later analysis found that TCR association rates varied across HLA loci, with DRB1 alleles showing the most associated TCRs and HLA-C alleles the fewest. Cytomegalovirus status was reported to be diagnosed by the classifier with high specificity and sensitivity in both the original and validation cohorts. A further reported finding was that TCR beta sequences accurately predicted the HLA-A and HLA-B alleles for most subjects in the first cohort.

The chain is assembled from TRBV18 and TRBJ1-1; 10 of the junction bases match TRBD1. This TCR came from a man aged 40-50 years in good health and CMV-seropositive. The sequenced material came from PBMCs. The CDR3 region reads CASSPLTGGRDTEAFF. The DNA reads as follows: TGTGCCAGCTCACCCTTGACAGGGGGCCGGGACACTGAAGCTTTCTTT. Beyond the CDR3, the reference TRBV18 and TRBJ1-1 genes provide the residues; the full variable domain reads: NAGVMQNPRHLVRRRGQEARLRCSPMKGHSHVYWYRQLPEEGLKFMVYLQKENIIDESGMPKERFSAEFPKEGPSILRIQQVVRGDSAAYFCASSPLTGGRDTEAFFGQGTRLTVV.